The 26 T cell receptor beta chains listed next were all sequenced from one sample in a study of PD-1 blockade in classical Hodgkin lymphoma. Data came from immunoSEQ multiplex PCR; TCRdb stores just in-frame clones and leaves some out. This sample has some 100,000 clones; approximately 94% occur once, and the top ten carry approximately 2%. The time point is: cycle 4 day 1 (C4D1), after five to seven weeks of nivolumab. All patients experienced relapse after autologous stem cell transplantation, and brentuximab vedotin exposure was variable. The sample in question was peripheral blood mononuclear cells (PBMCs), obtained before the fourth cycle of nivolumab. These receptors were obtained from a human donor with classical Hodgkin lymphoma.

The V and J genes are TRBV11-2 and TRBJ2-2; 12 positions match TRBD2. The trim removed 4 bases at V and 0 bases at J, leaving 9 bases unmatched. CDR1 SGHAT and CDR2 FQNNGV come from the germline V gene. This CDR3 comprises 19 residues. CDR3: CASSSRLAGEYANTGELFF. The CDR3 DNA reads as TGTGCCAGCAGCTCCAGACTAGCGGGAGAGTACGCGAACACCGGGGAGCTGTTTTTT.

The chain links TRBV27 to TRBJ2-7; a weak D match, TRBD1 (6 bases). This CDR3 has 15 amino acids. V was cut by 0 bases and J by 0 bases, with 9 bases left in between. CDR1 and CDR2 from the germline V gene are MNHEY and SMNVEV (reference sequence). The CDR3: CASSLSGTPSYEQYF. DNA of the CDR3: TGTGCCAGCAGTTTATCTGGGACACCCTCCTACGAGCAGTACTTC.

The chain recombines TRBV30 with TRBJ1-2, with 9 bases lining up with TRBD1. The CDR3 contains 12 residues. Germline values: CDR1 GTSNPN, CDR2 SVGIG (reference sequence). CDR3 in DNA: TGTGCGTATCTACAGGGGGCTGGAGGCTACACCTTC. This sequence encodes CAYLQGAGGYTF. The complete variable domain, with remaining parts taken from reference TRBV30 and TRBJ1-2, reads SQTIHQWPATLVQPVGSPLSLECTVEGTSNPNLYWYRQAAGRGLQLLFYSVGIGQISSEVPQNLSASRPQDRQFILSSKKLLLSDSGFYLCAYLQGAGGYTFGSGTRLTVV.

This chain uses TRBV7-8 with TRBJ2-2; D gene unclear. The germline gives CDR1 SGHVS, CDR2 FQNEAQ. With 7 bases removed from V and 4 bases from J, the gap between germline ends came to 7 bases. The CDR3 totals 12 residues. The CDR3, as DNA: TGTGCCAGCACCCACCTCACCGGGGAGCTGTTTTTT. Encoded protein: CASTHLTGELFF.

V gene TRBV7-9 combines with J gene TRBJ2-5, with 11 bases fitting TRBD2. The CDR3 is 15 amino acids. Germline V gives CDR1 SEHNR, CDR2 FQNEAQ (reference sequence). V was pared by 5 bases and J by 5 bases, with 7 bases of the junction left unmatched. CDR3 in DNA: TGTGCCAGCAGCCGCACTAGCGGGAGATTGGAGACCCAGTACTTC. Protein: CASSRTSGRLETQYF.

The V and J genes are TRBV29-1 and TRBJ2-1; perhaps D is TRBD1 or TRBD2 (5 bases each). This CDR3 is built from 14 residues. Germline V gives CDR1 SQVTM, CDR2 ANQGSEA. Trimming shortened V by 4 bases and J by 6 bases, and 16 bases separated the two germline ends. The DNA for the CDR3 is TGCAGCGTTGGGGGGACCCTACCCCCCAATGAGCAGTTCTTC. This translates into CSVGGTLPPNEQFF.

The chain couples TRBV19 to TRBJ2-1, with 10 bases lining up with TRBD1. The V and J ends lost 10 bases and 7 bases, in that order; junction bases with no gene match: 13. This CDR3 comprises 15 residues. The germline CDR1 and CDR2 sequences are LNHDA and SQIVND (reference sequence). This chain's CDR3 is CATRPPGQGLNEQFF. The CDR3, as DNA: TGTGCCACCCGCCCCCCGGGACAGGGGTTGAATGAGCAGTTCTTC.

V gene TRBV19 combines with J gene TRBJ2-1; 7 nucleotides align to TRBD2. Looked up from germline, CDR1 is LNHDA and CDR2 is SQIVND (reference sequence). CDR3 length: 11 residues. J was trimmed by 7 bases and V by 11 bases; bases with no gene match: 5. The chain's CDR3 is CASSGGNEQFF. As DNA, the CDR3 is TGTGCCTCATCGGGGGGAAATGAGCAGTTCTTC.

The chain is built from TRBV5-4 and TRBJ2-7, with D possibly TRBD1 on 6 matching bases. The CDR3 loop spans 14 amino acids. Trimming pared 3 bases from V and 5 bases from J, leaving 15 bases between. Germline CDR1 and CDR2: SGHNT and YYREEE (reference sequence). The CDR3 coding sequence is TGTGCCAGCAGCTCTACCGGGACACTCCACGAGCAGTACTTC. It yields the protein CASSSTGTLHEQYF.

The chain uses TRBV19 and TRBJ2-2, with 10 bases matching TRBD2. The CDR3 is 16 residues long. The V and J ends lost 5 bases and 7 bases, in that order; junction bases with no gene match: 10. Germline V gene data show CDR1 as LNHDA and CDR2 as SQIVND (reference sequence). CDR3 sequence (DNA): TGTGCCAGTAGTTTCGGGGCTAGCGGGAGATTCGGGGAGCTGTTTTTT. This sequence encodes CASSFGASGRFGELFF.

This clone appeared once. The rearrangement joins TRBV2 to TRBJ1-2, with a weak D call TRBD1 (6 bases). Germline V gene data show CDR1 as SNHLY and CDR2 as FYNNEI. Trimming removed 8 bases from V and 13 bases from J, with 20 bases in between. The CDR3 totals 12 residues. CDR3 bases: TGTGCCAGCGGACAGCCTAGCCTCCTCTCCACCTTC. Amino acids: CASGQPSLLSTF.

This sequence joins TRBV6-6 and TRBJ2-1; 12 bases align to TRBD1. Germline values: CDR1 MNHNY, CDR2 SVGAGI (reference sequence). With V trimmed by 1 base and J by 9 bases, 7 bases remained unmatched. The CDR3 sequence is 16 residues long. The CDR3 DNA follows: TGTGCCAGCAGTTACTTGGGACAGGGGGCGGGAGGTGAGCAGTTCTTC. It encodes CASSYLGQGAGGEQFF.

This chain connects TRBV30 to TRBJ1-3; no clear D. V lost 6 bases to trimming and J lost 4 bases, with 7 bases between them. This CDR3 spans 11 amino acids. Per the germline V gene, CDR1 is GTSNPN and CDR2 is SVGIG (reference sequence). The CDR3 bases are TGTGCCTGTAAACAGGGAAACACCATATATTTT. It encodes CACKQGNTIYF.

The chain is built from TRBV7-9 and TRBJ2-5; TRBD2 is a possible D gene (6 bases). Germline-derived CDR1 and CDR2 are SEHNR and FQNEAQ (reference sequence). The CDR3 extends over 13 amino acids. V was trimmed by 6 bases and J by 5 bases, leaving 13 bases between them. The CDR3, as DNA: TGTGCCAGCAGGACGGGGGACCCTGAGACCCAGTACTTC. Its protein product is CASRTGDPETQYF.

This rearrangement joins TRBV5-8 to TRBJ2-1; unclear D gene. V was clipped by 2 bases and J by 6 bases, with 12 bases between them. CDR3 length: 14 residues. Germline CDR1 and CDR2: SGHTS and YDEGEE. CDR3 sequence reads: CASSFPGRPNEQFF. The CDR3 bases are TGTGCCAGCAGCTTCCCCGGACGACCCAATGAGCAGTTCTTC.

The table lists this clone with a count of one. This sequence joins TRBV28 and TRBJ2-1, with 10 positions matching TRBD2. This CDR3 spans 16 amino acids. The J segment lost 8 bases and the V segment lost 8 bases, leaving 15 bases of the junction unmatched. The germline V gene encodes CDR1 MDHEN and CDR2 SYDVKM. As DNA, the CDR3 is TGTGCCAGCCTGGGAAGGGGACTAGCGAATGTCTATGAGCAGTTCTTC. Amino acids: CASLGRGLANVYEQFF.

The J gene is TRBJ2-3, the V gene TRBV27; tentative D call: TRBD2 (5 bases). The V and J ends lost 8 bases and 3 bases respectively, with 21 bases between them. The CDR3 has 16 residues. Germline CDR1 and CDR2: MNHEY and SMNVEV (reference sequence). CDR3 amino acids: CASSPEREELTDTQYF. The CDR3 DNA is TGTGCCAGCTCTCCCGAACGGGAAGAACTGACAGATACGCAGTATTTT.

This chain's CDR3 is CASSPPFYRGGNQPQHF. The DNA for the CDR3 is TGTGCCAGCTCACCACCTTTCTACAGGGGAGGCAATCAGCCCCAGCATTTT. This chain links TRBV18 with TRBJ1-5; 7 nucleotides line up with TRBD1. Germline trimming cut 0 bases from V and 2 bases from J; bases unmatched to any gene: 7. Germline-derived CDR1 and CDR2 are KGHSH and LQKENI. This CDR3 region has 17 residues.

The chain combines TRBV7-9 with TRBJ1-1, with 7 bases matching TRBD1. Germline loops: CDR1 SEHNR, CDR2 FQNEAQ (reference sequence). J was trimmed by 8 bases and V by 5 bases; bases with no gene match: 8. This CDR3 is built from 13 residues. CDR3 sequence reads: CASSQAGQLEAFF. DNA for the CDR3: TGTGCCAGCAGCCAAGCGGGACAGCTAGAAGCTTTCTTT.

This clone showed up just a few times. The V and J genes are TRBV4-2 and TRBJ1-3; D ambiguous. CDR1 LGHNA and CDR2 YNFKEQ come from the germline V gene. CDR3 length: 12 amino acids. V was clipped by 0 bases and J by 3 bases, with 0 bases between them. The CDR3 DNA follows: TGTGCCAGCAGCCAAGATGGAAACACCATATATTTT. Amino acids: CASSQDGNTIYF.

The gene calls are TRBV15 and TRBJ2-7; 7 nucleotides agree with TRBD1. The CDR3 spans 13 residues. The germline gives CDR1 LNHNV, CDR2 YYDKDF (reference sequence). V lost 9 bases to trimming and J lost 2 bases; unmatched junction nucleotides: 7. The CDR3 bases are TGTGCCACAGGGGACAGTTTGGCCTACGAGCAGTACTTC. Residues: CATGDSLAYEQYF.

The chain combines TRBV11-2 with TRBJ2-7, with unresolved D. V lost 4 bases and J 5 bases, leaving 12 bases between the germline ends. The V gene's germline CDR1 is SGHAT and CDR2 FQNNGV. The CDR3 spans 13 residues. The CDR3 reads CASSSPPADEQYF. CDR3 DNA sequence: TGTGCCAGCAGCTCCCCGCCTGCGGACGAGCAGTACTTC.

The chain joins TRBV28 to TRBJ2-7; perhaps TRBD1 as D (5 bases). With 3 bases removed from V and 4 bases from J, the gap between germline ends came to 19 bases. The germline V gene encodes CDR1 MDHEN and CDR2 SYDVKM. This CDR3 spans 16 amino acids. The chain's CDR3 is CASSLGRARLRYEQYF. Here the CDR3 DNA reads TGTGCCAGCAGTTTGGGCAGGGCGAGACTTAGGTACGAGCAGTACTTC.

The CDR3 protein is CASSGRGRVSVNEQFF. The CDR3 DNA is TGTGCCAGTAGTGGCCGGGGTAGGGTATCGGTCAATGAGCAGTTCTTC. The rearrangement links TRBV19 to TRBJ2-1, with D perhaps matching TRBD2 (5 bases). Looked up from germline, CDR1 is LNHDA and CDR2 is SQIVND (reference sequence). V lost 5 bases to trimming and J lost 6 bases, with 20 bases between them. This CDR3 region has 16 residues. Using reference TRBV19 and TRBJ2-1 for the parts outside the CDR3, the full variable domain is DGGITQSPKYLFRKEGQNVTLSCEQNLNHDAMYWYRQDPGQGLRLIYYSQIVNDFQKGDIAEGYSVSREKKESFPLTVTSAQKNPTAFYLCASSGRGRVSVNEQFFGPGTRLTVL.

The rearrangement uses TRBV5-6 and TRBJ2-7; no reliable D call. CDR1 is SGHDT and CDR2 is YYEEEE in the germline V gene. V lost 0 bases to trimming and J lost 4 bases, with 5 bases between them. This CDR3 contains 12 residues. The CDR3 DNA reads TGTGCCAGCAGCTTGGGAGCTTACGAGCAGTACTTC. This codes for CASSLGAYEQYF.

The V and J genes are TRBV30 and TRBJ2-7; 10 bases line up with TRBD2. V gave up 1 base and J gave up 7 bases; unmatched junction bases: 10. The CDR3 length is 15 residues. The V gene's germline CDR1 is GTSNPN and CDR2 SVGIG (reference sequence). In nucleotides, the CDR3 is TGTGCCTGGAGTGGGGCTAGCGGGGGTCTCTGGGAGCAGTACTTC. Translated, it gives CAWSGASGGLWEQYF.